These 8 T cell receptor beta chains came from one sample sequenced in a study of vaccination and CD4 T cells after COVID-19. These receptors have no identified antigens. The Oncomine TCR Beta short-read assay was applied to DNA of cultured CD4+ T cells. TCRdb reprocessed the PCR reads with MiXCR, giving one entry per CDR3 protein. There are roughly 10,000 distinct CDR3 sequences in the sample; around 25% occur only once, and roughly 25% lies in the top ten. The treatment was: approximately 9-day PBMC culture with coronavirus spike peptide pools or control peptides (ViraFEST assay). The specimen was CD4+ T cells from blood, cultured in vitro, collected after SARS-CoV-2 vaccination. All receptors come from a human donor who had recovered from COVID-19.

There are a few counts of this clonotype. The rearrangement uses TRBV28 and TRBJ2-7; D is perhaps TRBD2 (5 bases). V was cut by 11 bases and J by 0 bases, with 11 bases left in between. CDR1 MDHEN and CDR2 SYDVKM come from the germline V gene. CDR3 length: 12 residues. For the CDR3, the DNA is TGTGCCTTGGACTCTCACTCCTACGAGCAGTACTTC. This codes for CALDSHSYEQYF.

This clonotype was observed a few times. The chain links TRBV7-8 to TRBJ1-5; tentatively, D is TRBD1 (5 bases). Trimming removed 5 bases at V and 0 bases at J, with 14 bases between. Per the germline V gene, CDR1 is SGHVS and CDR2 is FQNEAQ. The CDR3 covers 16 residues. The CDR3 is CASSLITQDSNQPQHF. The DNA for the CDR3 is TGTGCCAGCAGCCTGATAACACAGGATAGCAATCAGCCCCAGCATTTT.

The sample holds a few counts of this clonotype. The chain employs TRBV11-2 and TRBJ2-5; D is ambiguous. Germline lookup yields CDR1 SGHAT and CDR2 FQNNGV. V lost 0 bases, J lost 6 bases, and 8 bases lay in between. The CDR3 covers 13 residues. The CDR3: CASSLDGTKTQYF. DNA of the CDR3: TGTGCCAGCAGCTTAGATGGAACAAAGACCCAGTACTTC. Full variable domain (remainder filled in from reference TRBV11-2 and TRBJ2-5): EAGVAQSPRYKIIEKRQSVAFWCNPISGHATLYWYQQILGQGPKLLIQFQNNGVVDDSQLPKDRFSAERLKGVDSTLKIQPAKLEDSAVYLCASSLDGTKTQYFGPGTRLLVL.

The V gene is TRBV24-1, the J gene TRBJ1-1; the match to TRBD1 covers 8 bases. The CDR3 runs to 14 residues. Germline-derived CDR1 and CDR2 are KGHDR and SFDVKD. J lost 5 bases, V lost 7 bases, and 8 bases had no gene match. Here the CDR3 DNA reads TGTGCCACCAGAGACAGGGGCGCCGCAACTGAAGCTTTCTTT. Protein product: CATRDRGAATEAFF.

This clonotype is medium-sized (0.01 to 0.1%). CDR3 nucleotide sequence: TGTGCCACCAGCAGAGGTTCAGGAAGGGGCTACGAGCAGTACTTC. Amino acid sequence: CATSRGSGRGYEQYF. This chain links TRBV15 with TRBJ2-7; D is possibly TRBD1 (5 bases). V dropped 1 base and J dropped 3 bases, with 13 bases sitting between them. CDR1 LNHNV and CDR2 YYDKDF come from the germline V gene (reference sequence). This CDR3 spans 15 amino acids.

This clonotype is termed medium-sized. The chain couples TRBV20-1 to TRBJ2-5; maybe TRBD1 (6 bases). Germline CDR1 reads DFQATT; CDR2 reads SNEGSKA (reference sequence). V lost 5 bases, J lost 2 bases, and 12 bases lay in between. There are 13 residues in the CDR3. The CDR3 here is CSAGGRGQETQYF. CDR3 coding DNA: TGCAGTGCTGGGGGCAGGGGTCAAGAGACCCAGTACTTC.

The rearrangement links TRBV5-1 to TRBJ2-7; TRBD2 agrees at 13 bases. V trimming: 4 bases; J trimming: 6 bases; junction bases outside the gene matches: 10. CDR3 length: 16 residues. CDR1 is SGHRS, CDR2 YFSETQ, per germline. Here the CDR3 reads CASSPTGLAGVSEQYF. CDR3 DNA: TGCGCCAGCAGCCCGACCGGACTAGCGGGAGTCAGCGAGCAGTACTTC.

The CDR3 DNA reads TGTGCCAGCAGCTTAGGAGGGTGGACTAATTCACCCCTCCACTTT. It specifies CASSLGGWTNSPLHF. V usage is TRBV7-9 and J usage is TRBJ1-6, with D unresolved. CDR3 length: 15 residues. Germline V gene data show CDR1 as SEHNR and CDR2 as FQNEAQ (reference sequence). V was pared by 1 base and J by 6 bases, with 10 bases between.